This T cell receptor beta chain was recorded in a study of breast tumors, draining lymph nodes, adjacent tissues. Samples came from axillary lymph nodes draining the breast cancer. At least ten counts were recorded for this clonotype. The CDR3 loop spans 15 amino acids. V lost 10 bases and J lost 5; bases outside the gene matches: 10. In germline, CDR1 is MDHEN, CDR2 SYDVKM. Each CDR3 protein gets one entry after TCRdb re-called the multiplex PCR reads with MiXCR. In the table there are more than 80,000 distinct CDR3 sequences, about 30% of which are singletons. The rearrangement joins TRBV28 to TRBJ2-3; 12 nucleotides agree with TRBD2. Sequenced input: axillary lymph node tissue. The receptor was isolated from a female donor with breast cancer. Some clones in this sample may be carry-over from other donors' samples. CDR3: CATQRLAGARDTQYF. As DNA, the CDR3 is TGTGCCACCCAGAGACTAGCGGGAGCGAGAGATACGCAGTATTTT. The whole variable domain, remainder taken from reference TRBV28 and TRBJ2-3, is DVKVTQSSRYLVKRTGEKVFLECVQDMDHENMFWYRQDPGLGLRLIYFSYDVKMKEKGDIPEGYSVSREKKERFSLILESASTNQTSMYLCATQRLAGARDTQYFGPGTRLTVL.